The 11 T cell receptor beta chains given below trace back to one sample, sequenced in a study of T cell responses to AZD1222 COVID-19 vaccine. Sequencing was performed with immunoSEQ multiplex PCR; in TCRdb, only in-frame clones are kept and a portion is missing. The data contain around 150,000 clones, 80% to 95% of them seen just once; the ten biggest clones take up approximately 4%. This material consisted of peripheral blood, taken 28 days after the second AZD1222 dose. The receptors shown here come from an adult who received the AZD1222 COVID-19 vaccine.

This clone has a single count. CDR3 in amino acids: CASSFGTSGRAGDTGELFF. Written as DNA, the CDR3 is TGTGCCAGCAGCTTCGGGACTAGCGGGAGGGCCGGGGACACCGGGGAGCTGTTTTTT. The J gene is TRBJ2-2, the V gene TRBV7-6, with 16 bases matching TRBD2. CDR3 length equals 19 residues. Germline CDR1 is SGHVS and CDR2 is FNYEAQ. V was pared by 3 bases and J by 3 bases, with 7 bases of the junction left unmatched.

This clone was seen only a few times. The CDR3 nucleotides are TGTGCCAGCAGTATGGGGACCTTAACAGATACGCAGTATTTT. It translates to CASSMGTLTDTQYF. The rearrangement uses TRBV5-6 and TRBJ2-3, with D perhaps given as TRBD1 or TRBD2 (5 bases each). With 5 bases removed from V and 3 bases from J, the gap between germline ends came to 13 bases. The germline V gene has CDR1 SGHDT and CDR2 YYEEEE. There are 14 residues in the CDR3.

The chain couples TRBV11-3 to TRBJ1-3, with 7 bases fitting TRBD1. Trimming removed 1 base from V and 4 bases from J; junction bases left unmatched: 7. The CDR3 is 16 amino acids. Germline-derived CDR1 and CDR2 are SGHNT and YENEEA. The CDR3 nucleotides read TGTGCCAGCAGCTTAGTGGGTAGGACAGGAGGAAACACCATATATTTT. Translating gives CASSLVGRTGGNTIYF.

The genes are TRBV20-1 and TRBJ1-1, with D hard to call. The CDR3 length is 10 residues. From germline, CDR1 is DFQATT and CDR2 SNEGSKA (reference sequence). V lost 7 bases and J 4 bases, leaving 7 bases between the germline ends. The CDR3: CSVRGTEAFF. The CDR3 coding sequence is TGCAGTGTCCGGGGCACTGAAGCTTTCTTT.

This chain joins TRBV6-5 and TRBJ2-2, with a tentative D call TRBD2 (5 bases). Trimming took 11 bases from V and 6 from J, leaving 13 bases between them. The CDR3 extends over 12 amino acids. From germline, CDR1 is MNHEY and CDR2 SVGAGI. CDR3 protein: CASRTGAGELFF. In nucleotides, the CDR3 is TGTGCCTCGCGGACCGGGGCCGGGGAGCTGTTTTTT.

This chain links TRBV5-1 with TRBJ1-1, with D uncertain. Between the trimmed V and J ends, which lost 1 base and 1 base, there was a span of 5 bases. From germline, CDR1 is SGHRS and CDR2 YFSETQ. The CDR3 has 13 residues. As DNA, the CDR3 is TGCGCCAGCAGCTTGCGCGAGAACACTGAAGCTTTCTTT. Amino acid sequence: CASSLRENTEAFF.

The chain combines TRBV2 with TRBJ2-2, with D tentatively TRBD1 (6 bases). The CDR3 has 14 amino acids. Per the germline V gene, CDR1 is SNHLY and CDR2 is FYNNEI. The germline V and J ends were trimmed by 2 bases and 3 bases, with 7 bases remaining between them. The CDR3 protein is CASSETGYTGELFF. CDR3 nucleotides: TGTGCCAGCAGTGAAACAGGGTACACCGGGGAGCTGTTTTTT.

As concerns this clone: The CDR3 carries no conserved terminal phenylalanine or tryptophan, so it likely arises from a read error. It is unclear where the CDR3 begins or ends on the DNA, so no DNA is shown, and the CDR3 is as TCRdb lists it. This chain uses TRBV7-6 with TRBJ2-7; the table assigns TRBD1, which was not confirmed against the DNA. From its first to its last residue, the CDR3 has 9 amino acids. CDR1 and CDR2 from the germline V gene are SGHVS and FNYEAQ. The CDR3 sequence: CARTGSPSD.

This clone is a singleton in its sample. The chain links TRBV7-2 to TRBJ2-2; TRBD1 agrees at 10 bases. Germline V gene data show CDR1 as SGHTA and CDR2 as FQGNSA. V lost 3 bases and J lost 4; bases outside the gene matches: 8. CDR3 length equals 17 residues. The CDR3 reads CASSFSRDRGGTGELFF. CDR3 bases: TGTGCCAGCAGCTTCAGCCGGGACAGGGGCGGCACCGGGGAGCTGTTTTTT.

The J gene is TRBJ2-7, the V gene TRBV15; a weak D match, TRBD2 (6 bases). Trimming removed 1 base at V and 2 bases at J, with 18 bases between. Germline V gene data show CDR1 as LNHNV and CDR2 as YYDKDF (reference sequence). This CDR3 contains 17 residues. This CDR3 reads CATSRGRQGGPPYEQYF. CDR3 bases: TGTGCCACCAGCAGAGGCCGCCAGGGAGGACCCCCCTACGAGCAGTACTTC.

The chain uses TRBV28 and TRBJ1-2; D perhaps matches TRBD1 (5 bases). The germline gives CDR1 MDHEN, CDR2 SYDVKM. This CDR3 is 14 amino acids long. The V gene lost 7 bases and the J gene lost 2 bases, with 14 bases spanning the gap. The CDR3 bases are TGTGCCAGCAACCTGGGGGTTTCCAACTATGGCTACACCTTC. This codes for CASNLGVSNYGYTF.